The 14 T cell receptor beta chains presented below share a single source sample, sequenced in a study of cytomegalovirus exposure and HLA in healthy donors. With 60 Vbeta and 13 Jbeta primers, the PCR was carried out. The method was immunoSEQ multiplex PCR; TCRdb's version includes in-frame clones alone and lacks a portion of them. The data show roughly 110,000 clones, roughly 82% seen once. The specimen sequenced was PBMCs. Source of these receptors: a man aged 50 to 59 in good health and CMV-seronegative.

The CDR3: CASSLAQGFYEQYF. The CDR3 DNA is TGCGCCAGCAGCTTGGCACAGGGTTTCTACGAGCAGTACTTC. The chain carries TRBV5-1 and TRBJ2-7, with D perhaps matching TRBD1 (6 bases). Germline values: CDR1 SGHRS, CDR2 YFSETQ. This CDR3 spans 14 amino acids. V dropped 0 bases and J dropped 3 bases, with 10 bases sitting between them.

The genes are TRBV5-4 and TRBJ1-1; the D is unclear. Trimming stripped 4 bases from V and 0 bases from J, with 7 bases between. The CDR3 consists of 13 residues. The germline CDR1 and CDR2 sequences are SGHNT and YYREEE (reference sequence). The CDR3 here is CASSVEVNTEAFF. CDR3 DNA: TGTGCCAGCAGCGTAGAGGTGAACACTGAAGCTTTCTTT. Full variable domain (missing parts from reference TRBV5-4 and TRBJ1-1): ETGVTQSPTHLIKTRGQQVTLRCSSQSGHNTVSWYQQALGQGPQFIFQYYREEENGRGNFPPRFSGLQFPNYSSELNVNALELDDSALYLCASSVEVNTEAFFGQGTRLTVV.

V is TRBV7-6 and J is TRBJ1-3; D is uncertain. This CDR3 is built from 14 residues. Trimming cost V 3 bases and J 0 bases, with 6 bases left between them. Germline CDR1 reads SGHVS; CDR2 reads FNYEAQ. The CDR3 DNA reads TGTGCCAGCAGCTTGCAGCGCTCTGGAAACACCATATATTTT. It specifies CASSLQRSGNTIYF.

This clone is a singleton in its sample. J is TRBJ2-7 and V is TRBV30, with a tentative D call TRBD1 (6 bases). The CDR3 totals 10 residues. Germline V gene data show CDR1 as GTSNPN and CDR2 as SVGIG (reference sequence). The CDR3 DNA reads TGTGCTCTGGGGGCAGTTGAGCAGTACTTC. Its protein product is CALGAVEQYF.

V usage is TRBV13 and J usage is TRBJ2-2; D is ambiguous. Germline CDR1 reads PRHDT; CDR2 reads FYEKMQ (reference sequence). The CDR3 totals 12 residues. Trimming stripped 3 bases from V and 4 bases from J, with 3 bases between. CDR3 residues: CASSLSTGELFF. The CDR3 bases are TGTGCCAGCAGCTTGAGCACCGGGGAGCTGTTTTTT.

CDR3 sequence (DNA): TGTGCCAGCAGCGAGCCAAAAGGGGCAGGGATGACCGGGGAGCTGTTTTTT. Translated, it gives CASSEPKGAGMTGELFF. The chain carries TRBV7-3 and TRBJ2-2; possible D gene TRBD1, 5 bases. Looked up from germline, CDR1 is SGHTA and CDR2 is FQGTGA. V lost 5 bases to trimming and J lost 5 bases, with 21 bases between them. CDR3 length: 17 amino acids. The full variable domain, in which reference TRBV7-3 and TRBJ2-2 provide the parts outside the CDR3, is GAGVSQTPSNKVTEKGKYVELRCDPISGHTALYWYRQSLGQGPEFLIYFQGTGAADDSGLPNDRFFAVRPEGSVSTLKIQRTERGDSAVYLCASSEPKGAGMTGELFFGEGSRLTVL.

This clone was counted a few times. J is TRBJ1-5 and V is TRBV6-1; D ambiguous. The CDR3 is 15 residues long. Germline CDR1 MNHNS, CDR2 SASEGT. Trimming shortened V by 2 bases and J by 3 bases, and 11 bases separated the two germline ends. The CDR3 nucleotides read TGTGCCAGCAGTGAAAATTGGAGCTACAATCAGCCCCAGCATTTT. Amino acids: CASSENWSYNQPQHF.

The chain couples TRBV5-1 to TRBJ1-2; 7 bases map to TRBD1. The CDR3 extends over 14 amino acids. The germline V gene has CDR1 SGHRS and CDR2 YFSETQ. Unmatched junction bases numbered 6, after V lost 1 base and J lost 6 bases. This CDR3 reads CASSLQGVSDGYTF. DNA for the CDR3: TGCGCCAGCAGCTTGCAGGGGGTGTCGGATGGCTACACCTTC.

This chain connects TRBV7-6 to TRBJ2-7; maybe TRBD1 (7 bases). This CDR3 has 13 residues. V gave up 5 bases and J gave up 4 bases, with 12 bases separating them. The germline CDR1 and CDR2 sequences are SGHVS and FNYEAQ. The CDR3 DNA sequence: TGTGCCAGCAGCACAGGGGAGGCTTACGAGCAGTACTTC. Translation gives CASSTGEAYEQYF.

By share, this clone counts as medium-sized. The V call is TRBV4-1, the J call TRBJ2-1; 8 bases match TRBD2. The CDR3 length is 14 residues. The trim removed 4 bases at V and 4 bases at J, leaving 3 bases unmatched. CDR1 MGHRA and CDR2 YSYEKL come from the germline V gene. The CDR3 sequence is CASSLREGYNEQFF. DNA of the CDR3: TGCGCCAGCAGCCTCCGGGAGGGGTACAATGAGCAGTTCTTC.

J is TRBJ1-1 and V is TRBV15; D possibly corresponds to TRBD1 (5 bases). Germline V gene sequence: CDR1 LNHNV, CDR2 YYDKDF (reference sequence). This CDR3 region has 14 residues. V was pared by 5 bases and J by 9 bases, with 19 bases between. Here the CDR3 reads CATSGGWGDEKAFF. CDR3 nucleotide sequence: TGTGCCACCAGCGGAGGGTGGGGGGACGAGAAAGCTTTCTTT. The variable domain in full, completed from reference TRBV15 and TRBJ1-1, reads DAMVIQNPRYQVTQFGKPVTLSCSQTLNHNVMYWYQQKSSQAPKLLFHYYDKDFNNEADTPDNFQSRRPNTSFCFLDIRSPGLGDTAMYLCATSGGWGDEKAFFGQGTRLTVV.

The rearrangement links TRBV7-2 to TRBJ1-3; 8 bases agree with TRBD1. The V segment lost 5 bases and the J segment 0 bases; nucleotides outside the gene matches: 6. The germline V gene encodes CDR1 SGHTA and CDR2 FQGNSA. CDR3 size: 16 residues. The CDR3 nucleotides are TGTGCCAGCAGCCCGGACAGGGCAGCCTCTGGAAACACCATATATTTT. This encodes CASSPDRAASGNTIYF.

This chain joins TRBV30 and TRBJ1-2; a weak D match, TRBD1 (6 bases). This CDR3 contains 15 residues. Germline V gene data show CDR1 as GTSNPN and CDR2 as SVGIG (reference sequence). Trimming pared 2 bases from V and 5 bases from J, leaving 18 bases between. The chain's CDR3 is CAWSPTGGDIYGYTF. The CDR3 DNA follows: TGTGCCTGGAGTCCCACTGGGGGGGACATTTATGGCTACACCTTC.

The J gene is TRBJ2-7, the V gene TRBV27; D may be TRBD2 (5 bases). V was cut by 3 bases and J by 6 bases, with 12 bases left in between. The CDR3 loop spans 13 amino acids. CDR1 MNHEY and CDR2 SMNVEV come from the germline V gene (reference sequence). In nucleotides, the CDR3 is TGTGCCAGCAGTTTCGGGGTTATAGGCGAGCAGTACTTC. Translated: CASSFGVIGEQYF.